This T cell receptor (beta chain) was identified in a study of blood T cell repertoires in COVID-19. Across the whole study: Samples came from the United States, Italy and Spain, spanning acute and convalescent COVID-19.

This clone has just one count. Enrolled during active infection, Seattle patients were then followed longitudinally. V was pared by 7 bases and J by 5 bases, with 13 bases of the junction left unmatched. This CDR3 region has 15 residues. CDR1 is MNHNY and CDR2 is SVGAGI in the germline V gene (reference sequence). In the authors' methods: Amplifying reference gene primers gave estimates of nucleated cell counts. TCRdb keeps only in-frame clones here, not all; method: immunoSEQ multiplex PCR. That table furnishes V, J and clone size, whereas the DNA furnished D and trimming. The sample has around 90,000 clones; around 90% are singletons.

Sequences were obtained from peripheral blood. The chain uses TRBV6-6 and TRBJ1-1; 7 nucleotides align to TRBD1. The TCR originated in a man aged 45-65 years with COVID-19, enrolled during active disease. DNA for the CDR3: TGTGCCAGCACCCATGCGTCCAAACAGGGGACTGAAGCTTTCTTT. Its translation is CASTHASKQGTEAFF.